Sequencing of this TCR beta chain was carried out in a study of response to subunit inactivated influenza vaccine. General observations from the study: That few new T cells are recruited by each seasonal influenza vaccination was the authors' suggestion.

A remark on this clonotype: Its specificity is unknown.

TCRdb re-analysed the RT-PCR reads in MiXCR, keeping a single row per CDR3 protein. The data contain about 700,000 distinct CDR3 sequences, over 11% of them singletons. The length of the CDR3 is 18 residues. Sequencing was performed on PBMCs from blood, taken 14 to 15 days before vaccination. This clonotype originated in a man in his fifties who received an inactivated influenza vaccine. This chain uses TRBV12-3 or TRBV12-4 with TRBJ2-2; 15 bases align to TRBD2. The CDR3 DNA reads as TGTACCTTCTGTTTAGGGACTAGCGGGAGGCCGAACACCGGGGAGCTGTTTTTT. Residues: CTFCLGTSGRPNTGELFF.